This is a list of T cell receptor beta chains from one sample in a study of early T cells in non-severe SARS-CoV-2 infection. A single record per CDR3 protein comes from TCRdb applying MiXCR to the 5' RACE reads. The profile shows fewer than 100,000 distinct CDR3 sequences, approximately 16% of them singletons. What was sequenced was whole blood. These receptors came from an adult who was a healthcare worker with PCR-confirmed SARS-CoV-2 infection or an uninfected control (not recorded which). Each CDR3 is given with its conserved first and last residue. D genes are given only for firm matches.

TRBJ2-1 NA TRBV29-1 CSVDSGTDEQFF
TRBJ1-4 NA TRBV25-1 CASSEQAENEKLFF
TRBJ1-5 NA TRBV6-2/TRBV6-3 CASSLPGEKPQHF
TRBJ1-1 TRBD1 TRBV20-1 CSARNRQGNTEAFF
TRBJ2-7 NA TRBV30 CAWTQPPGWNEQYF
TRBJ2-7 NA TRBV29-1 CSVVGTRYSYEQYF
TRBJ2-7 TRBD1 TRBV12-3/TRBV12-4 CASRRSTGITTEQYF
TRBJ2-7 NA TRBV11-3 CASSIQQGLSSYEQYF
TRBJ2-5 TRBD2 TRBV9 CASSVSIGSGRGQETQYF
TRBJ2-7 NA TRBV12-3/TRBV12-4 CASGGPYEQYF
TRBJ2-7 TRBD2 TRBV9 CASSVGLAGDYEQYF
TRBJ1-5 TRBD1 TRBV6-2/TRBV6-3 CASSRDSRNQPQHF
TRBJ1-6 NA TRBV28 CASSFVRGSNSPLHF
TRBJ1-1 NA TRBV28 CASSLRTEAFF
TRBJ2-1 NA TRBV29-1 CSFGYNEQFF
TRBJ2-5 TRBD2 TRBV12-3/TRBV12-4 CASETSGGKETQYF
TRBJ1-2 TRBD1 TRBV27 CASSSYDRANGYTF
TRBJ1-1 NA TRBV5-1 CASRAGATEAFF
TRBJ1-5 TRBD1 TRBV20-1 CSARGFTGGTVGQHF
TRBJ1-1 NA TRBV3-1 CASSQDRIREF
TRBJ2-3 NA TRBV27 CASTRADTQYF
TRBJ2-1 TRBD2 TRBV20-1 CSARTSGYNEQFF
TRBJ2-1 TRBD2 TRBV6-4 CASSPAGGPYEQFF
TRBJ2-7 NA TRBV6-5 CASSRPKGQAHEQYF
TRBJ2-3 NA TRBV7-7 CASSAEYGGTLTTNTDTQYF
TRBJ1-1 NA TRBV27 CARLNPTGFGNTEAFF
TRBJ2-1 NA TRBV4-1 CASSQDRTLFDEQFF
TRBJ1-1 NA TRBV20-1 CSARDWGKGPEAFF
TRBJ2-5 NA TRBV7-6 CASSQATGIQETQYF
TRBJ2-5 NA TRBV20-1 CSAWRGETQYF
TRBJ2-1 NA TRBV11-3 CASSLGLSYNEQFF
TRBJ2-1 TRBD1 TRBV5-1 CASSPRSGQGPSDEQFF
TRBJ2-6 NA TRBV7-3 CASSLTSSGANVLTF
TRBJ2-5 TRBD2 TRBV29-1 CSVAHLLADPQETQYF
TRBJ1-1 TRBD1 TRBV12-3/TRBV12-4 CASSLGTGGRTEAFF
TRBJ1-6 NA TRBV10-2 CASFGGGLTIWSPLHF
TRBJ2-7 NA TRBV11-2 CASSSPYEQYF
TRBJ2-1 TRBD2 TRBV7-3 CASSRGLASSEQFF
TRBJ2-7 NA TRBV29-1 CSVAEGSSYEQYF
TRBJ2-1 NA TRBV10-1 CASSESTEGLGKDEQFF
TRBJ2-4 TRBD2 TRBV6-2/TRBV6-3 CASTGLGDVTKNIQYF
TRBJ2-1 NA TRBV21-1 CASRLGASNEQFF
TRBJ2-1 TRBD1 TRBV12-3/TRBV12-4 CASSSGQGFDEQFF
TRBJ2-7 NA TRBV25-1 CASSDGGLYYEQYF
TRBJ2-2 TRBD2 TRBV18 CASSPVLLAGASNTGELFF
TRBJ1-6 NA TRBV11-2 CAGGSGSPLHF
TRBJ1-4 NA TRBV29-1 CSALPATNEKLFF
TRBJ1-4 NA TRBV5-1 CASSLRTAGKVTNEKLFF
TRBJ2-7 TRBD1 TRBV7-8 CASSAAGTGLGEQYF
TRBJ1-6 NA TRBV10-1 CASSDQDSSPLHF
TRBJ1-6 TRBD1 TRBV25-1 CASSDPRTGNSPLHF
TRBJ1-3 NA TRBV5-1 CASSLGQFGSGNTIYF
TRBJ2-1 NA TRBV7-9 CASSIGTSYNEQFF
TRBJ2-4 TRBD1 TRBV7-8 CASSSGTGKNIQYF
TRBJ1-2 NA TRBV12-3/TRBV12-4 CASTLWGTPRGYTF
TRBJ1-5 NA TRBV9 CASSMGLGNQPQHF
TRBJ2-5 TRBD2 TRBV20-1 CSARLITSGRGETQYF
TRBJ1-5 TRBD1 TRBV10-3 CAISLTGGNQPQHF
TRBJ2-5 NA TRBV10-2 CASSENEETQYF
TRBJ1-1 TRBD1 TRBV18 CASSSGQVGEAFF